The 14 T cell receptor beta chains listed next were all sequenced from one sample in a study of tumor-infiltrating lymphocytes in primary liver carcinoma. Blood RNA was derived from unsorted whole blood, and germline DNA was extracted too. The investigators made TCR beta cDNA from approximately 510 ng total RNA, using a constant-region primer. Investigators got TCR beta libraries out of three nested multiplex PCR rounds, done with slightly modified ARM-PCR. TRBV1-TRBV30 forward primers and a C-beta reverse primer were used in the first two PCR rounds, which each ran for around 11 cycles. Using its own MiXCR run on the multiplex PCR reads, TCRdb lists one record per CDR3 protein. The sample yields about 180,000 distinct CDR3 sequences, over 45% seen once. Sequenced sample: peripheral blood. These TCRs come from a man between 35 and 55 years old with primary liver carcinoma and hepatitis B virus infection.

This clonotype was counted a few times. J is TRBJ1-6 and V is TRBV6-5; the D gene is possibly TRBD1 (5 bases). The V gene's germline CDR1 is MNHEY and CDR2 SVGAGI. V was cut by 6 bases and J by 7 bases, with 13 bases left in between. CDR3 size: 14 residues. CDR3 amino acids: CASSLSGDNSPLHF. In DNA form, the CDR3 reads TGTGCCAGCAGCCTCTCGGGGGACAATTCACCCCTCCACTTT.

To note about this clonotype: Compared with germline, one end of the junction differs, possibly owing to a read error. DNA for the CDR3: TGTGCCAGCAGCTTATCGGGACAGGGGAACCCCGGGGAACTGTTTTTT. Its protein product is CASSLSGQGNPGELFF. The chain joins TRBV11-2 to TRBJ2-2; the match to TRBD1 covers 10 bases. The CDR3 runs to 16 residues. Germline V lookup: CDR1 SGHAT, CDR2 FQNNGV.

This clonotype occurred a few times. The chain joins TRBV6-1 to TRBJ2-1, with 10 bases that match TRBD2. V trimming: 6 bases; J trimming: 7 bases; junction bases outside the gene matches: 3. The germline CDR1 and CDR2 sequences are MNHNS and SASEGT. The CDR3 is 13 amino acids. The CDR3 sequence: CASRYSGGNEQFF. Here the CDR3 DNA reads TGTGCCAGCAGGTATAGCGGGGGGAATGAGCAGTTCTTC.

This clonotype was detected only once. A much larger clone differs by one base, so this may be a read error. V is TRBV29-1 and J is TRBJ2-3, with 10 bases identical to TRBD2. With 5 bases clipped from V and 5 bases from J, the junction kept 7 bases outside the gene matches. The CDR3 spans 14 residues. The germline V gene has CDR1 SQVTM and CDR2 ANQGSEA. CDR3 bases: TGCAGCGTTCACGGTAGCGGGAGGATAGATACGCAGTATTTT. Translated, it gives CSVHGSGRIDTQYF.

The V gene is TRBV6-1, the J gene TRBJ1-4, with D unresolved. The ends were cut back, 7 bases at V and 8 bases at J, with 11 bases in the middle. The CDR3 consists of 12 residues. The germline gives CDR1 MNHNS, CDR2 SASEGT. The CDR3 region has the DNA TGTGCCAGCAAGTTGGGAGCCGAAAAACTGTTTTTT. This codes for CASKLGAEKLFF.

A note on this clonotype: This sequence may be a read error, since a much larger clone differs from it by one base. The CDR3 DNA sequence: TGTGCCAGCAGCTTAGGCTGGACAGGGGGGACTAGCGGCACCCAAGAGACCCTGTACTTC. It is translated as CASSLGWTGGTSGTQETLYF. The V and J genes are TRBV11-1 and TRBJ2-5, with D perhaps matching TRBD2 (11 bases). Germline V CDR1 and CDR2: SGHAT, FQDESV (reference sequence). The CDR3 contains 20 residues.

This sequence joins TRBV28 and TRBJ1-5; D not certain. The germline V and J ends were trimmed by 3 bases and 1 base, with 10 bases remaining between them. The CDR3 runs to 15 residues. Germline-derived CDR1 and CDR2 are MDHEN and SYDVKM. The CDR3 region is CASSFRARSNQPQHF. As DNA, the CDR3 is TGTGCCAGCAGTTTCCGAGCGAGGAGCAATCAGCCCCAGCATTTT.

This clonotype appeared a few times. V and J are TRBV6-1 and TRBJ2-7, with D possibly matching TRBD2 (6 bases). V lost 9 bases and J lost 5, with 17 bases in between. CDR3 length: 13 residues. Germline CDR1 MNHNS, CDR2 SASEGT. This chain's CDR3 is CASFLADHNEQYF. The CDR3 coding sequence is TGTGCCAGTTTCTTAGCGGACCATAACGAGCAGTACTTC.

Remarks on this clonotype: A much larger clone differs by one base, so this may be a read error. The rearrangement links TRBV11-2 to TRBJ2-1, with unresolved D. V was trimmed by 5 bases and J by 9 bases, leaving 14 bases between them. Germline lookup yields CDR1 SGHAT and CDR2 FQNNGV. The CDR3 loop spans 13 amino acids. The CDR3 reads CASSLDLPSEQFF. The CDR3 DNA sequence: TGTGCCAGCAGCCTTGACCTACCCAGTGAGCAGTTCTTC.

The rearrangement links TRBV11-2 to TRBJ2-1; 9 positions agree with TRBD2. J lost 8 bases, V lost 11 bases, and 16 bases had no gene match. Germline V gene lookup returns CDR1 SGHAT and CDR2 FQNNGV. This CDR3 comprises 15 residues. CDR3 nucleotides: TGTGCCTACAGCTTAGTGGCGGGAGGGCAATATGAGCAGTTCTTC. It yields the protein CAYSLVAGGQYEQFF. The whole variable domain, remainder taken from reference TRBV11-2 and TRBJ2-1, is EAGVAQSPRYKIIEKRQSVAFWCNPISGHATLYWYQQILGQGPKLLIQFQNNGVVDDSQLPKDRFSAERLKGVDSTLKIQPAKLEDSAVYLCAYSLVAGGQYEQFFGPGTRLTVL.

This chain uses TRBV5-1 with TRBJ1-5; D not resolved. Trimming stripped 3 bases from V and 2 bases from J, with 9 bases between. CDR1 is SGHRS, CDR2 YFSETQ, per germline. The CDR3 spans 14 residues. The CDR3 loop is CASSSVGGNQPQHF. The CDR3, as DNA: TGCGCCAGCAGCTCGGTGGGTGGCAATCAGCCCCAGCATTTT. The full variable domain, completed using reference TRBV5-1 and TRBJ1-5, is KAGVTQTPRYLIKTRGQQVTLSCSPISGHRSVSWYQQTPGQGLQFLFEYFSETQRNKGNFPGRFSGRQFSNSRSEMNVSTLELGDSALYLCASSSVGGNQPQHFGDGTRLSIL.

The genes are TRBV12-3 or TRBV12-4 and TRBJ2-5, with 8 nucleotides matching TRBD2. J was trimmed by 5 bases and V by 7 bases; bases with no gene match: 12. This CDR3 has 15 amino acids. The CDR3 region is CASTPGGGNDETQYF. CDR3 bases: TGTGCCAGCACCCCGGGGGGGGGGAATGATGAGACCCAGTACTTC.

With regard to this clonotype: A much larger clone lies a single base off, so this may be a read error. The rearrangement links TRBV29-1 to TRBJ1-2, with unresolved D. V lost 4 bases to trimming and J lost 7 bases, with 19 bases between them. Germline-derived CDR1 and CDR2 are SQVTM and ANQGSEA. The CDR3 covers 14 residues. The CDR3 DNA follows: TGCAGCGTTGCTAGGTACTTCCCCGGACTTGGCTACACCTTC. Translation gives CSVARYFPGLGYTF.

The chain has TRBV10-3 and TRBJ2-7; TRBD2 matches at 7 bases. The CDR3 is 14 residues long. The germline CDR1 and CDR2 sequences are ENHRY and SYGVKD. V gave up 3 bases and J gave up 4 bases; unmatched junction bases: 6. CDR3 residues: CAISDQGGPYEQYF. CDR3 nucleotides: TGTGCCATCAGTGATCAGGGAGGGCCGTACGAGCAGTACTTC.